A single sample is the source of the 32 T cell receptor beta chains below, sequenced in a study of a mutant IDH1 vaccine in newly diagnosed glioma. TCRdb's table, derived via immunoSEQ multiplex PCR, lists solely in-frame clones and lacks some. The data show around 30,000 clones, with 85% to 90% seen just once and around 2.5% held by the top ten. Their target antigens are unknown. Noted time point: week 23, last vaccination. A single vaccine dose contained 300 ug of mutant IDH1 20-mer peptide, and topical imiquimod was used with it. Sequences were derived from PBMCs, sampled from a glioma patient whose treatment included an IDH1 peptide vaccine. The receptors originated from a middle-aged man with glioma.

This chain links TRBV5-4 with TRBJ2-1; TRBD2 matches 12 bases. J was trimmed by 4 bases and V by 4 bases; bases with no gene match: 6. Germline-derived CDR1 and CDR2 are SGHNT and YYREEE (reference sequence). The CDR3 runs to 16 residues. CDR3 sequence: CASSVTSGRVYNEQFF. For the CDR3, the DNA is TGTGCCAGCAGCGTGACTAGCGGGAGAGTTTACAATGAGCAGTTCTTC.

The rearrangement links TRBV28 to TRBJ2-7; the D gene is possibly TRBD1 (6 bases). The CDR3 totals 15 residues. Trimming removed 7 bases from V and 0 bases from J, with 16 bases in between. Germline V CDR1 and CDR2: MDHEN, SYDVKM. CDR3 bases: TGTGCCAGCACCCGAGGGACACATCCCTCCTACGAGCAGTACTTC. Encoded protein: CASTRGTHPSYEQYF.

The V and J genes are TRBV28 and TRBJ1-5; TRBD1 matches 7 bases. V shed 3 bases, J shed 1 base, and the junction held 3 bases outside the gene matches. The germline CDR1 and CDR2 sequences are MDHEN and SYDVKM. This CDR3 spans 15 amino acids. CDR3 region: CASSFPGGSNQPQHF. The CDR3 coding sequence is TGTGCCAGCAGTTTTCCAGGGGGGAGCAATCAGCCCCAGCATTTT.

The CDR3 DNA is TGTGCCAGCAGCTTAAACGGACTAAGCACAGATACGCAGTATTTT. As protein: CASSLNGLSTDTQYF. V and J are TRBV7-2 and TRBJ2-3; tentatively, D is TRBD2 (6 bases). Germline CDR1 reads SGHTA; CDR2 reads FQGNSA. The CDR3 runs 15 residues. V was trimmed by 2 bases and J by 0 bases, leaving 9 bases between them.

Here the CDR3 DNA reads TGTGCCAGCAGCTTAGCCGGGACAGGGGGCTTACTAGGCTACACCTTC. This sequence encodes CASSLAGTGGLLGYTF. The chain employs TRBV11-2 and TRBJ1-2; 12 bases align to TRBD1. After removal of 1 base from V and 8 bases from J, the junction contained 8 bases not matched to a gene. CDR1 SGHAT and CDR2 FQNNGV come from the germline V gene. The CDR3 runs 16 residues.

The rearrangement uses TRBV6-4 and TRBJ2-5, with 14 positions matching TRBD2. The ends lost 0 bases at V and 4 bases at J; junction bases unmatched: 1. The CDR3 extends over 16 amino acids. The germline V gene has CDR1 MRHNA and CDR2 SNTAGT. The CDR3 DNA reads as TGTGCCAGCAGTGACTCGACTAGCGGGGGGGCAGAGACCCAGTACTTC. It is translated as CASSDSTSGGAETQYF.

V gene TRBV4-1 combines with J gene TRBJ2-6; no reliable D call. V was clipped by 3 bases and J by 0 bases, with 24 bases between them. The germline gives CDR1 MGHRA, CDR2 YSYEKL. This CDR3 comprises 21 residues. CDR3 bases: TGCGCCAGCAGCCAGTTTTATGCTGGCCTTCGCGGCCCCTCTGGGGCCAACGTCCTGACTTTC. Amino acid sequence: CASSQFYAGLRGPSGANVLTF.

This chain connects TRBV10-1 to TRBJ2-1, with D maybe TRBD1 (7 bases). This CDR3 is 14 amino acids long. Between the trimmed V and J ends, which lost 2 bases and 7 bases, there was a span of 12 bases. The V gene's germline CDR1 is WNHNN and CDR2 SYGVQD (reference sequence). CDR3 residues: CASSETAGGNEQFF. CDR3 sequence (DNA): TGCGCCAGCAGTGAGACGGCAGGGGGGAATGAGCAGTTCTTC.

The chain recombines TRBV5-6 with TRBJ2-5; 7 bases agree with TRBD1. Germline-derived CDR1 and CDR2 are SGHDT and YYEEEE. The CDR3 totals 15 residues. With 4 bases clipped from V and 7 bases from J, the junction kept 13 bases outside the gene matches. CDR3 nucleotide sequence: TGTGCCAGCAGCCAACAGGGGCCCCTTGGGGGGACCCAGTACTTC. Its protein is CASSQQGPLGGTQYF.

The chain couples TRBV29-1 to TRBJ1-1; a possible D gene is TRBD1 (5 bases). Trimming cost V 4 bases and J 0 bases, with 18 bases left between them. From germline, CDR1 is SQVTM and CDR2 ANQGSEA. The CDR3 covers 16 residues. CDR3 region: CSVGGARGGMNTEAFF. CDR3 in DNA: TGCAGCGTTGGCGGTGCCCGGGGCGGAATGAACACTGAAGCTTTCTTT.

The V and J genes are TRBV4-2 and TRBJ2-5; the D gene is possibly TRBD2 (5 bases). This CDR3 has 15 amino acids. CDR1 is LGHNA, CDR2 YNFKEQ, per germline. V dropped 1 base and J dropped 5 bases, with 14 bases sitting between them. CDR3 region: CASSQAGNVRETQYF. For the CDR3, the DNA is TGTGCCAGCAGCCAAGCGGGGAATGTGAGGGAGACCCAGTACTTC.

J is TRBJ1-1 and V is TRBV7-9; D is ambiguous. The germline V gene has CDR1 SEHNR and CDR2 FQNEAQ (reference sequence). V lost 7 bases and J lost 1, with 16 bases in between. The CDR3 length is 15 residues. The CDR3 coding sequence is TGTGCCAGCACCCCCACCGGCCTCCAGAACACTGAAGCTTTCTTT. Amino acids: CASTPTGLQNTEAFF.

The chain uses TRBV5-1 and TRBJ2-3; 8 bases agree with TRBD1. Trimming at V came to 4 bases and at J to 3 bases, leaving 4 bases not matched to a gene. The germline V gene has CDR1 SGHRS and CDR2 YFSETQ. The CDR3 is 14 residues long. The CDR3 DNA follows: TGCGCCAGCAGCCCCCGGACAGGGACAGATACGCAGTATTTT. Its protein is CASSPRTGTDTQYF.

CDR3 loop: CASSLGTVTNTEAFF. The CDR3 DNA is TGTGCCAGCAGCTTAGGGACGGTAACTAACACTGAAGCTTTCTTT. This chain uses TRBV5-4 with TRBJ1-1, with D possibly matching TRBD1 (5 bases). The CDR3 sequence is 15 residues long. Looked up from germline, CDR1 is SGHNT and CDR2 is YYREEE (reference sequence). The ends were cut back, 2 bases at V and 2 bases at J, with 13 bases in the middle.

The CDR3 sequence: CASSVMDSGFYGYTF. As DNA, the CDR3 is TGTGCCAGCAGCGTAATGGACTCAGGGTTTTATGGCTACACCTTC. This chain connects TRBV9 to TRBJ1-2; TRBD1 is a possible D gene (5 bases). Trimming removed 1 base at V and 5 bases at J, with 15 bases between. The CDR3 is 15 residues long. Germline lookup yields CDR1 SGDLS and CDR2 YYNGEE.

V usage is TRBV27 and J usage is TRBJ1-5; TRBD1 aligns across 9 bases. Per germline, CDR1 MNHEY and CDR2 SMNVEV (reference sequence). V shed 6 bases and J 3 bases; nucleotides not matched to a gene: 6. The CDR3 runs to 15 residues. CDR3 loop: CASRPGQGHNQPQHF. The CDR3 DNA sequence: TGTGCCAGCAGGCCGGGACAGGGACACAATCAGCCCCAGCATTTT.

V is TRBV25-1 and J is TRBJ2-5, with a tentative D call TRBD2 (5 bases). V lost 1 base, J lost 5 bases, and 17 bases lay in between. The CDR3 has 16 amino acids. Germline V gives CDR1 MGHDK, CDR2 SYGVNS. The CDR3 region is CASSELERGLGETQYF. The DNA for the CDR3 is TGTGCCAGCAGTGAATTGGAGAGAGGGTTAGGGGAGACCCAGTACTTC.

The DNA of the CDR3 is TGCGCCAGCAGCTTAGCAGGGACCTCCTACAATGAGCAGTTCTTC. The encoded protein is CASSLAGTSYNEQFF. The V and J genes are TRBV5-1 and TRBJ2-1, with D perhaps being TRBD1 or TRBD2 (5 bases each). The germline V gene encodes CDR1 SGHRS and CDR2 YFSETQ. The CDR3 loop spans 15 amino acids. Trimming cost V 2 bases and J 0 bases, with 9 bases left between them.

This sequence joins TRBV10-3 and TRBJ2-7; 7 bases fit TRBD2. The trim removed 10 bases at V and 4 bases at J, leaving 4 bases unmatched. The length of the CDR3 is 11 residues. Germline CDR1 ENHRY, CDR2 SYGVKD. CDR3 sequence (DNA): TGTGCCACCGGGCGGGAGTACGAGCAGTACTTC. Translating it yields CATGREYEQYF.

This clone showed up just once. One end of the junction varies from germline; a read error may be responsible. The V call is TRBV7-7, the J call TRBJ2-7, with unresolved D. The CDR3 covers 15 residues. Germline CDR1 and CDR2: SSHAT and FNYEAQ (reference sequence). The CDR3 nucleotides read TGTGCTAGCAGCTCAACCGGAGACGGCTATCAGAAGCAGTACTTC. Translated, it gives CASSSTGDGYQKQYF. Full variable domain (outside the CDR3, taken from reference TRBV7-7 and TRBJ2-7): GAGVSQSPRYKVTKRGQDVTLRCDPISSHATLYWYQQALGQGPEFLTYFNYEAQPDKSGLPSDRFSAERPEGSISTLTIQRTEQRDSAMYRCASSSTGDGYQKQYFGPGTRLTVT.

The J gene is TRBJ1-2, the V gene TRBV27, with D uncertain. Germline values: CDR1 MNHEY, CDR2 SMNVEV (reference sequence). Trimming removed 4 bases from V and 4 bases from J, with 10 bases in between. This CDR3 spans 13 amino acids. CDR3 residues: CASSSREGYGYTF. The CDR3 DNA follows: TGTGCCAGCAGTTCCCGGGAGGGCTATGGCTACACCTTC.

The J gene is TRBJ1-1, the V gene TRBV30; 7 bases align to TRBD1. The V and J ends lost 3 bases and 5 bases, in that order; junction bases with no gene match: 6. CDR1 is GTSNPN and CDR2 is SVGIG in the germline V gene (reference sequence). CDR3 length: 13 residues. The CDR3 here is CAWSRMTGTEAFF. CDR3 nucleotides: TGTGCCTGGAGCCGAATGACAGGGACTGAAGCTTTCTTT.

The gene calls are TRBV4-2 and TRBJ2-1; 10 bases agree with TRBD2. The CDR3 has 19 residues. Germline-derived CDR1 and CDR2 are LGHNA and YNFKEQ. V lost 0 bases to trimming and J lost 4 bases; unmatched junction nucleotides: 12. CDR3 amino acids: CASSQDPQRGGPNYNEQFF. CDR3 in DNA: TGTGCCAGCAGCCAAGATCCCCAGCGGGGGGGACCCAATTACAATGAGCAGTTCTTC.

This chain connects TRBV5-5 to TRBJ1-5, with TRBD1 identical over 11 bases. Germline V gene data show CDR1 as SGHKS and CDR2 as YYEKEE (reference sequence). There are 15 residues in the CDR3. V was clipped by 4 bases and J by 9 bases; unmatched bases: 9. This CDR3 is CASSQGQGATRPQHF. In DNA, the CDR3 is TGTGCCAGCAGCCAAGGACAGGGGGCAACGAGGCCCCAGCATTTT.

This clone was seen a single time. The gene calls are TRBV4-2 and TRBJ1-6, with D possibly TRBD1 on 6 matching bases. The CDR3 sequence is 16 residues long. Germline V gene sequence: CDR1 LGHNA, CDR2 YNFKEQ. Trimming left V 0 bases short and J 7 bases short, with 13 bases between. The CDR3 loop reads CASSQESGGTNSPLHF. The CDR3, as DNA: TGTGCCAGCAGCCAAGAGAGTGGGGGCACAAATTCACCCCTCCACTTT.

The chain uses TRBV4-3 and TRBJ1-2, with a tentative D call TRBD1 (5 bases). Germline V gives CDR1 LGHNA, CDR2 YSLEER. This CDR3 spans 13 amino acids. With 0 bases removed from V and 8 bases from J, the gap between germline ends came to 10 bases. CDR3 in amino acids: CASSQEAGRGYTF. CDR3 DNA sequence: TGCGCCAGCAGCCAAGAGGCGGGGCGCGGCTACACCTTC.

The genes are TRBV11-2 and TRBJ2-7, with D tentatively TRBD1 (6 bases). V was trimmed by 2 bases and J by 5 bases, leaving 13 bases between them. CDR1 SGHAT and CDR2 FQNNGV come from the germline V gene. The CDR3 runs to 14 residues. DNA of the CDR3: TGTGCCAGCAGCTTAACAGGGACGGAACACGAGCAGTACGTC. This encodes CASSLTGTEHEQYV.

This chain connects TRBV6-6 to TRBJ1-1, with D unclear. Germline CDR1 and CDR2: MNHNY and SVGAGI (reference sequence). The V end lost 8 bases, the J end lost 0 bases, and 19 bases lay between the germline ends. The CDR3 runs to 16 residues. CDR3 loop: CASQGDSATMNTEAFF. The CDR3 bases are TGTGCCAGCCAAGGCGATTCTGCTACTATGAACACTGAAGCTTTCTTT.

The rearrangement uses TRBV20-1 and TRBJ2-3; the D is unclear. CDR3 length: 11 amino acids. V lost 3 bases to trimming and J lost 6 bases, with 7 bases between them. Germline CDR1 and CDR2: DFQATT and SNEGSKA (reference sequence). The CDR3 sequence is CSASLWDTQYF. The CDR3 DNA follows: TGCAGTGCTAGTCTGTGGGATACGCAGTATTTT.

The gene calls are TRBV11-3 and TRBJ2-1, with 7 bases lining up with TRBD2. This CDR3 comprises 16 residues. After removal of 4 bases from V and 4 bases from J, the junction contained 10 bases not matched to a gene. The germline V gene has CDR1 SGHNT and CDR2 YENEEA. CDR3 amino acids: CASSSPGVSGYNEQFF. The CDR3 DNA follows: TGTGCCAGCAGCTCCCCGGGGGTTAGCGGGTACAATGAGCAGTTCTTC.

The J gene is TRBJ2-7, the V gene TRBV13; no clear D gene. V gave up 2 bases and J gave up 0 bases, with 8 bases separating them. This CDR3 is 14 amino acids long. From germline, CDR1 is PRHDT and CDR2 FYEKMQ (reference sequence). The CDR3 DNA sequence: TGTGCCAGCAGCTTATTGGGGAACTCCTACGAGCAGTACGTC. This codes for CASSLLGNSYEQYV.

This sequence joins TRBV19 and TRBJ1-2; TRBD1 aligns across 8 bases. The V segment lost 7 bases and the J segment 5 bases; nucleotides outside the gene matches: 12. The CDR3 has 15 residues. From germline, CDR1 is LNHDA and CDR2 SQIVND (reference sequence). CDR3 sequence (DNA): TGTGCCAGTACCCGGTGGTATAGGACAGGGTATGGCTACACCTTC. Translation gives CASTRWYRTGYGYTF.